The entry below gives a single T cell receptor beta chain sequence along with its context. These data belong to a study of blood T cell repertoires in COVID-19. Study-wide background: COVID-19 samples, acute and convalescent, were from the United States, Italy and Spain. PBMCs, B-cell-depleted T cells, or T cells provided the cDNA or gDNA that made up the material.

The CDR3 sequence is 14 residues long. Trimming took 2 bases from V and 6 from J; bases not matched to a gene: 7. The germline CDR1 and CDR2 sequences are SGHDN and FVKESK. Per the study methods: Counts of nucleated cells, estimated from reference gene primer amplification, were obtained. TCRdb's table, derived via immunoSEQ multiplex PCR, lists solely in-frame clones and lacks some. The DNA gave D and trimming, while V, J and clone size come from that table. The profile shows about 66,000 clones, around nine tenths of them singletons. The TCR comes from a man in his 70s with acute or convalescent COVID-19. The chain combines TRBV14 with TRBJ2-7; TRBD1 aligns across 7 bases. Material for sequencing was peripheral blood. The DNA of the CDR3 is TGTGCCAGCAGCCAATTTACAGGGGTGGGCGAGCAGTACTTC. Translation: CASSQFTGVGEQYF.